This TCR beta chain was recorded in a study of blood T cell repertoires in COVID-19 (dated by TCRdb to the early 2020s). A note on the overall study: The collaborator samples originated in the United States, Italy and Spain and spanned the acute and convalescent phases of COVID-19. The repertoires were released in a freely available public database intended as a resource for research on the immune response to SARS-CoV-2. The material from the prospective study consisted of cDNA or gDNA derived from T cells, B-cell-depleted T cells, or PBMCs. The samples were drawn from the first 160 participants of the ongoing ImmuneRACE study and from 1,200 or so subjects provided by 6 global collaborators. Nearly every sample came with metadata listing a de-identified subject ID, COVID-19 status, age in years and sex. HLA class I and class II types, where available, came from metadata supplied by the sample provider rather than from assay-based typing. Deeply sampled blood TCRbeta repertoires from subjects exposed to, actively infected with, or recovered from COVID-19 were included in the dataset. Findings and caveats that apply to the study as a whole: The amount of clinical and demographic metadata varied by source and participant and was provided uncurated.

Another Seattle source contributed samples from volunteer blood donors who had recovered from COVID-19. Each collaborating institution followed its own protocols to collect whole blood in K2EDTA tubes. Collaborator samples were shipped for TCRbeta analysis as frozen whole blood, isolated PBMCs, or DNA extracted from either sample type. TCRbeta CDR3 regions were amplified from genomic DNA by means of the immunoSEQ Assay, a bias-controlled multiplex PCR. The paper's processing steps were these. The number of nucleated cells in each sample was estimated from the amplification of reference gene primers within the assay. To quantify the absolute abundance of each unique TCRbeta CDR3 rearrangement, sequence reads were collapsed and filtered. Productive Simpson clonality was computed per sample as the square root of Simpson's diversity index over productive rearrangements. TCRdb stores this immuneACCESS table with in-frame sequences only. Part of the clones is absent; in the studies checked, under half of the shortfall reflects unresolved V genes, and no reason is known for the rest. The DNA was the basis for D and trimming; V, J and clone size are from that table. The sample has fewer than 250,000 clones on record, around nine tenths of them singletons. 5.5% to 8% of the sample is held by the ten biggest clonotypes.

As regards this clone: No cognate antigen has been identified for it. Nothing much larger sits one base from this clone, and base qualities are not available.

The germline V gene encodes CDR1 MNHNY and CDR2 SVGAGI (reference sequence). The V and J ends are trimmed by 6 bases and 5 bases, leaving 16 bases between them. The CDR3 has 14 amino acids, counting the end cysteine and phenylalanine. Only the CDR3 DNA stays, 42 bases, in frame from base 1. Sequenced material: peripheral blood. This sequence was found in a man in his fifties or sixties who had recovered from COVID-19. The V and J genes are TRBV6-6 and TRBJ2-5, with a tentative D gene TRBD1 over 5 matching bases. At the DNA level, the sequence is TGTGCCAGCAGCGCACGGCAGGGTCTCGAGACCCAGTACTTC. This translates into CASSARQGLETQYF.